This TCR beta chain was documented in a study of OX40 agonist ivuxolimab in advanced cancers. Study as a whole: The group had a mean age of roughly 56 years, ranged from about 23 to 85, and was 82.7% male. Treatment received earlier with anti-PD-1, anti-PD-L1 or anti-CTLA-4 agents was allowed, and around 36% had some.

The table came from immunoSEQ multiplex PCR; TCRdb's copy has only in-frame clones and leaves some out. The table shows about 77,000 clones, with roughly 80% occurring only once. Regarding this clone: Its matching antigen is unknown.

The germline V gene has CDR1 SGHRS and CDR2 YFSETQ. Trimming pared 3 bases from V and 4 bases from J, leaving 19 bases between. The CDR3 length is 16 residues. Patients were ruled out by autoimmune disease history or systemic immunosuppression. Broader study findings: The antigens recognized by the expanded peripheral T cells, that is their antigen specificity, were not determined.

The chain carries TRBV5-1 and TRBJ2-5, with TRBD1 as a possible D gene (6 bases). The receptor was isolated from an adult with an advanced solid tumor such as melanoma, head and neck, liver or kidney cancer. The starting material was CD4+ or CD8+ T cells sorted from blood, obtained in a trial of the OX40 agonist ivuxolimab. In DNA form, the CDR3 reads TGCGCCAGCAGCTATTACACAGGGCTGATGAGAGAGACCCAGTACTTC. Translation: CASSYYTGLMRETQYF.